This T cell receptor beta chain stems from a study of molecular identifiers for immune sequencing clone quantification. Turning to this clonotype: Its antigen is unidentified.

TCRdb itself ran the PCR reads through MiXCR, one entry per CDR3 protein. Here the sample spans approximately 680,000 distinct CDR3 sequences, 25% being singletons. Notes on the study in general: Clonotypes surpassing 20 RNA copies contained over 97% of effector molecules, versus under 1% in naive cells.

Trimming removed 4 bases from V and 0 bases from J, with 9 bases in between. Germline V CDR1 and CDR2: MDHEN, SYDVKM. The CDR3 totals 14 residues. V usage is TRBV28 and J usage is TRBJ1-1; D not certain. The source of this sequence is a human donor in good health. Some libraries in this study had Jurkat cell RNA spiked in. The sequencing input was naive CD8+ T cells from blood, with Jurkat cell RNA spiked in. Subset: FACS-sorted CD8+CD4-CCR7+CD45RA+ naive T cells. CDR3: CASSCAEMNTEAFF. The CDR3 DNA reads TGTGCCAGCAGTTGCGCGGAGATGAACACTGAAGCTTTCTTT.